These 11 T cell receptor beta chains originate from one sample sequenced in a study of cytomegalovirus exposure and HLA in healthy donors. PCR amplification relied on 60 Vbeta primers (plus 13 Jbeta primers). Repertoires were generated with immunoSEQ multiplex PCR, while TCRdb's copy carries only in-frame clones and drops some. Among over 150,000 clones listed, approximately 79% were seen once. Sequenced input: PBMCs. The receptors were gathered from a human donor in good health.

The chain links TRBV6-6 to TRBJ2-7; no definite D call. Looked up from germline, CDR1 is MNHNY and CDR2 is SVGAGI (reference sequence). V lost 7 bases and J lost 2, with 6 bases in between. The CDR3 contains 11 residues. The CDR3 coding sequence is TGTGCCAGCAAAGTAGCCTACGAGCAGTACTTC. It is translated as CASKVAYEQYF.

This chain connects TRBV2 to TRBJ2-3; TRBD2 is a possible D gene (7 bases). The germline V and J ends were trimmed by 0 bases and 2 bases, with 12 bases remaining between them. The CDR3 length is 16 residues. Germline V gives CDR1 SNHLY, CDR2 FYNNEI. CDR3 DNA sequence: TGTGCCAGCAGTGAAGCACGGGGGGCCCCCACAGATACGCAGTATTTT. It codes for CASSEARGAPTDTQYF.

This clone was counted once. V and J are TRBV6-1 and TRBJ2-1, with D unclear. The CDR3 contains 12 residues. Germline values: CDR1 MNHNS, CDR2 SASEGT. Trimming pared 5 bases from V and 10 bases from J, leaving 12 bases between. DNA for the CDR3: TGTGCCAGCAGTCCCATACGGTTCGAGCAGTTCTTC. This encodes CASSPIRFEQFF.

This clone was found a few times. The J gene is TRBJ2-7, the V gene TRBV15, with 10 positions matching TRBD2. The CDR3 spans 16 residues. With 3 bases clipped from V and 7 bases from J, the junction kept 12 bases outside the gene matches. Germline V lookup: CDR1 LNHNV, CDR2 YYDKDF (reference sequence). This CDR3 reads CATSSDKLAGMREQYF. CDR3 nucleotides: TGTGCCACCAGCAGTGATAAACTAGCGGGGATGAGGGAGCAGTACTTC.

The chain recombines TRBV7-2 with TRBJ2-5; TRBD2 aligns across 8 bases. Germline CDR1 and CDR2: SGHTA and FQGNSA. Trimming cost V 2 bases and J 5 bases; bases outside gene matches: 10. The CDR3 runs to 16 residues. CDR3 bases: TGTGCCAGCAGCTTATACGGGGGGGGGCCCCGGGAGACCCAGTACTTC. Protein: CASSLYGGGPRETQYF.

The CDR3 protein is CASTELPGTSGTTGELFF. The CDR3 coding sequence is TGTGCCAGTACCGAACTGCCGGGGACTAGCGGCACCACCGGGGAGCTGTTTTTT. The chain combines TRBV19 with TRBJ2-2, with TRBD2 matching over 11 bases. The CDR3 loop spans 18 amino acids. V shed 7 bases, J shed 4 bases, and the junction held 14 bases outside the gene matches. CDR1 and CDR2 from the germline V gene are LNHDA and SQIVND (reference sequence).

V gene TRBV4-3 combines with J gene TRBJ2-4, with a possible D match to TRBD2 (6 bases). The CDR3 has 18 amino acids. Germline V gene sequence: CDR1 LGHNA, CDR2 YSLEER. Trimming shortened V by 0 bases and J by 4 bases, and 19 bases separated the two germline ends. The CDR3 DNA reads as TGCGCCAGCAGCCAAGATTTGCAGGGAGGATGGCCAAAAAACATTCAGTACTTC. It encodes CASSQDLQGGWPKNIQYF.

The chain is built from TRBV6-7 and TRBJ2-3, with 14 nucleotides matching TRBD2. TRBV6-7 falls under the ORF class, with uncertain function. This CDR3 region has 16 residues. The trim removed 6 bases at V and 5 bases at J, leaving 7 bases unmatched. CDR3 sequence reads: CASRKTSGGAEDTQYF. The CDR3, as DNA: TGTGCCAGCAGAAAGACTAGCGGGGGGGCCGAAGATACGCAGTATTTT.

This rearrangement joins TRBV5-6 to TRBJ1-4, with D uncertain. Germline V CDR1 and CDR2: SGHDT, YYEEEE. This CDR3 has 14 residues. The ends were cut back, 3 bases at V and 8 bases at J, with 14 bases in the middle. This chain's CDR3 is CASSSETLGEKLFF. CDR3 in DNA: TGTGCCAGCAGCTCAGAAACGCTAGGAGAAAAACTGTTTTTT.

The chain carries TRBV7-2 and TRBJ1-1; 9 bases are a match to TRBD1. The trim removed 1 base at V and 4 bases at J, leaving 4 bases unmatched. Germline CDR1 is SGHTA and CDR2 is FQGNSA. The CDR3 runs to 15 residues. Here the CDR3 DNA reads TGTGCCAGCAGCTTAGACACAGGGGGCGGCACTGAAGCTTTCTTT. Protein product: CASSLDTGGGTEAFF.

The V gene is TRBV4-3, the J gene TRBJ1-2; 11 bases map to TRBD1. The V and J ends lost 4 bases and 5 bases, in that order; junction bases with no gene match: 9. The CDR3 covers 16 residues. Per germline, CDR1 LGHNA and CDR2 YSLEER. CDR3 protein: CASSLAGQGAGYGYTF. CDR3 sequence (DNA): TGCGCCAGCAGCCTCGCAGGACAGGGGGCAGGGTATGGCTACACCTTC.